The rows below give T cell receptor beta chains drawn from one sample of a study of blood T cell repertoires in COVID-19. Clones were sequenced by immunoSEQ multiplex PCR, and TCRdb holds only the in-frame ones, with some missing. The sample consists of some 150,000 clones, approximately 85% of them appearing once. Input material: peripheral blood. Receptor source: a man aged 40-49 years with acute or convalescent COVID-19. Both conserved end residues are trimmed from each CDR3. The order of the fields is V gene, J gene, CDR3 protein.

>TRBV4-1|TRBJ1-4
ASSQESGGLRGEKLF
>TRBV9|TRBJ2-5
ASSVSGSETQY
>TRBV5-1|TRBJ2-1
ASSLNSNANNEQF
>TRBV5-4|TRBJ1-2
ASSVSGSGLRGYT
>TRBV5-4|TRBJ1-1
ASSTNRGRTEAF
>TRBV10-3|TRBJ2-3
AISIASGEYTQY
>TRBV3-1/TRBV3-2|TRBJ2-7
ASSQDGDRGNSYEQY
>TRBV7-9|TRBJ1-4
ASSFSSGINEKLF
>TRBV5-6|TRBJ2-7
ASSLLGRGRVDEQY
>TRBV9|TRBJ2-2
ASSVSTSTYANTGELF
>TRBV12-3/TRBV12-4|TRBJ1-2
ASTADRNYGYT
>TRBV28|TRBJ1-1
ASSPRQGMNTEAF
>TRBV18|TRBJ1-5
ASSPQEQHNQPQH